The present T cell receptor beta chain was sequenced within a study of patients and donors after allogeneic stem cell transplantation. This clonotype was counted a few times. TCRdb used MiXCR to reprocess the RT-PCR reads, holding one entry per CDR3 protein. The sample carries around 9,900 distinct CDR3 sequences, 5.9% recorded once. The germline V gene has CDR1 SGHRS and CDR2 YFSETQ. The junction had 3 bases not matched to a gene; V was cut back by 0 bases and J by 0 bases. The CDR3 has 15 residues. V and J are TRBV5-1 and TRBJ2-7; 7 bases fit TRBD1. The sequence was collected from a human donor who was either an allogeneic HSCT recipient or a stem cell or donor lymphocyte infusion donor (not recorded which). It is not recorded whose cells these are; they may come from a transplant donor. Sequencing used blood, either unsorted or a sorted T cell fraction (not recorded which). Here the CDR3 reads CASSLGGGLSYEQYF. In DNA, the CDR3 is TGCGCCAGCAGCTTGGGAGGGGGCCTCTCCTACGAGCAGTACTTC. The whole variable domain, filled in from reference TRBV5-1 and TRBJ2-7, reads KAGVTQTPRYLIKTRGQQVTLSCSPISGHRSVSWYQQTPGQGLQFLFEYFSETQRNKGNFPGRFSGRQFSNSRSEMNVSTLELGDSALYLCASSLGGGLSYEQYFGPGTRLTVT.